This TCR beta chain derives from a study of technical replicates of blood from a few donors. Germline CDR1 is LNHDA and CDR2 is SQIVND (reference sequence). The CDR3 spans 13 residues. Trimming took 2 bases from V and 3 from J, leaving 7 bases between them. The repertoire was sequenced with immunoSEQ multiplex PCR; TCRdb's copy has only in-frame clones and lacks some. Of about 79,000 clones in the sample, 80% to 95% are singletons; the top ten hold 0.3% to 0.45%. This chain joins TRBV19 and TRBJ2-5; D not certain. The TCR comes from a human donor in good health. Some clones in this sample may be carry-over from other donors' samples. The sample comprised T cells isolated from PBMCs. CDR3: CASSINRKETQYF. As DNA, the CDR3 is TGTGCCAGTAGTATAAACAGAAAAGAGACCCAGTACTTC.